The entry below gives a single TCR beta chain sequence along with its context. This record belongs to a study of blood T cell repertoires in COVID-19. Study background: Spain, Italy and the United States supplied samples that represented acute and convalescent COVID-19.

Produced via immunoSEQ multiplex PCR; TCRdb's table is partial and in-frame only. The repertoire holds roughly 16,000 clones, with about 81% as singletons. Sequenced: peripheral blood. The clonotype originates from a man aged 55 to 70 with acute or convalescent COVID-19.

CDR3: CASRRQEAGIQYF. The CDR3 DNA is TGTGCCAGCAGAAGACAGGAGGCGGGCATTCAGTACTTC. This sequence joins TRBV2 and TRBJ2-4; TRBD1 might be the D (6 bases). V lost 6 bases and J 9 bases, leaving 15 bases between the germline ends. CDR1 and CDR2 from the germline V gene are SNHLY and FYNNEI. This CDR3 spans 13 amino acids.